This T cell receptor (beta chain) was profiled in a study of blood T cell repertoires in COVID-19 (dated by TCRdb to the early 2020s). About the investigation overall: Collaborator samples came from the United States, Italy and Spain and covered acute and convalescent phases of COVID-19. The material from the prospective study consisted of cDNA or gDNA derived from T cells, B-cell-depleted T cells, or PBMCs. The dataset comprised deeply sampled blood TCRbeta repertoires from subjects exposed to, actively infected with, or recovered from COVID-19. The repertoires were released in a freely available public database intended as a resource for research on the immune response to SARS-CoV-2. Samples were obtained from the ongoing ImmuneRACE study (first 160 participants) and from about 1,300 subjects provided by 6 global collaborators. The sample metadata nearly always contained a de-identified subject ID, COVID-19 status, age in years and sex. HLA class I and class II types, where available, came from metadata supplied by the sample provider rather than from assay-based typing. Broad study findings and their caveats: Clinical and demographic metadata were provided uncurated, with the amount varying by source and participant.

The collaborating institutions used their own protocols to collect whole blood in K2EDTA tubes. For TCRbeta analysis, collaborators shipped samples in one of three forms: frozen whole blood, isolated PBMCs, or DNA extracted from either of those sample types. The germline V gene gives CDR1 as MNHEY and CDR2 as SVGEGT. The V and J ends are trimmed by 5 bases and 7 bases, leaving 9 bases between them. From the cysteine up to the phenylalanine, the CDR3 has a length of 12 residues. The retained sequence is limited to the CDR3, 36 bases, with the frame set at the first base. In regard to this clone: Its antigen specificity is not known. No per-base quality is available; no much larger clone lies one base away.

TCRbeta CDR3 regions were amplified from genomic DNA by means of the immunoSEQ Assay, a bias-controlled multiplex PCR. On the authors' methods: The number of nucleated cells in each sample was estimated by amplification of reference gene primers within the assay. Sequence reads were collapsed and filtered to measure the absolute abundance of every unique TCRbeta CDR3 rearrangement. For each sample, productive Simpson clonality was calculated as the square root of Simpson's diversity index across productive rearrangements. Sourced from immuneACCESS, this table was stored by TCRdb with only in-frame sequences that have V and J called. A share of the clones is absent; for the studies checked, an unresolved V gene accounts for under half, and the remainder has no known explanation. V and J calls and clone size are those listed in that table; D and trimming were worked out from the DNA. The sample table holds 250,000 or so clones, of which 80% to 90% were seen once. In total, the top ten clones hold approximately 4.8% of the sample.

This clonotype was obtained from a woman in her 70s with acute or convalescent COVID-19. The chain is encoded by TRBV6-2 or TRBV6-3 joined to TRBJ2-1; no D gene call is confident. Sequencing input: peripheral blood. The CDR3 here reads CASSPPGNEQFF. The DNA sequence is as follows: TGTGCCAGCAGTCCCCCAGGTAATGAGCAGTTCTTC.